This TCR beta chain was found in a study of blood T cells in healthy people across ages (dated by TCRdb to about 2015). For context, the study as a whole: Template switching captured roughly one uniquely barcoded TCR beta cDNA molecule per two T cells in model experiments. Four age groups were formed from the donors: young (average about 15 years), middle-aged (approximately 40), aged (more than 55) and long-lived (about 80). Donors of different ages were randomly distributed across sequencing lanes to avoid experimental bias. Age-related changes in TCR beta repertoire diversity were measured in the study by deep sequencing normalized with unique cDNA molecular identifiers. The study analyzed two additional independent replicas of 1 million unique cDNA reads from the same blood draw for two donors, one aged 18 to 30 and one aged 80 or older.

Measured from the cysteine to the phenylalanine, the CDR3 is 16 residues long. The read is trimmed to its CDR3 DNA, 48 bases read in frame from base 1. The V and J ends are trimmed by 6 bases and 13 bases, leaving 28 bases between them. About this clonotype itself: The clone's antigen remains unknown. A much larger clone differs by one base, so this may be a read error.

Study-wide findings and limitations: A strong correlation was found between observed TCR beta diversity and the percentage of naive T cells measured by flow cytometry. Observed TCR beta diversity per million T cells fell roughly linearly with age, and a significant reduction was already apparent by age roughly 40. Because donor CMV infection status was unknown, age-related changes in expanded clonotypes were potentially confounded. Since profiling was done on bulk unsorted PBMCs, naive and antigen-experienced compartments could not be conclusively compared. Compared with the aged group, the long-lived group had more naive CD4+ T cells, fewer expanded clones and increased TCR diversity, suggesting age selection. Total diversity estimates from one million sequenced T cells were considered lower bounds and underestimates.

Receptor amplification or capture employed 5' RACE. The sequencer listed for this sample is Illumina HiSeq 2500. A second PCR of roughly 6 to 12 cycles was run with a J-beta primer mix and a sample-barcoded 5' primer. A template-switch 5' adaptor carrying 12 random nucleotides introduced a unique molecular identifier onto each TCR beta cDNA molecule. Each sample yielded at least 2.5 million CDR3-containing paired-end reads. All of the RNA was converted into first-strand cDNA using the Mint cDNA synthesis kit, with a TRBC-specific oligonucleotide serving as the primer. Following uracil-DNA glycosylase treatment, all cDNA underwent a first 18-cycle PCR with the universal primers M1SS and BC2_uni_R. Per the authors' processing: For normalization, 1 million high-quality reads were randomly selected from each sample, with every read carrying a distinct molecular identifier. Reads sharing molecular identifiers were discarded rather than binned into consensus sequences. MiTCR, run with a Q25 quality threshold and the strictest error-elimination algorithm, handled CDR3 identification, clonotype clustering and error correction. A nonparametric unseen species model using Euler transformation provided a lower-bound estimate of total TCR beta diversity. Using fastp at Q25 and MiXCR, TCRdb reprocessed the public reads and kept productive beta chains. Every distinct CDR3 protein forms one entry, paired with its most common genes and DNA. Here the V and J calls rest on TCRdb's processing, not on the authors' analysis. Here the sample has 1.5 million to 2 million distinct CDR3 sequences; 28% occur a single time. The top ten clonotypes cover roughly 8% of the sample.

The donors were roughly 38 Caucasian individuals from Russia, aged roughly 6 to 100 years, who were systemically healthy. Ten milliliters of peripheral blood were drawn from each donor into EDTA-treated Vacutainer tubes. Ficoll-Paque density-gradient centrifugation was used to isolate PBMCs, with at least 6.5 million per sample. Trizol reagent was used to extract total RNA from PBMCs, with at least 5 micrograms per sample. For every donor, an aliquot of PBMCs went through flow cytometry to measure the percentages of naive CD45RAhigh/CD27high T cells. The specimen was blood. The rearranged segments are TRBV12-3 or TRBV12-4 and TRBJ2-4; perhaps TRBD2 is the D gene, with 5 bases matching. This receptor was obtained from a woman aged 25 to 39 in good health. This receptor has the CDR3 CASSRGPRGDYNEQYF. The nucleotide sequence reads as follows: TGTGCCAGCAGCCGAGGGCCCCGGGGTGACTACAATGAGCAGTACTTC.